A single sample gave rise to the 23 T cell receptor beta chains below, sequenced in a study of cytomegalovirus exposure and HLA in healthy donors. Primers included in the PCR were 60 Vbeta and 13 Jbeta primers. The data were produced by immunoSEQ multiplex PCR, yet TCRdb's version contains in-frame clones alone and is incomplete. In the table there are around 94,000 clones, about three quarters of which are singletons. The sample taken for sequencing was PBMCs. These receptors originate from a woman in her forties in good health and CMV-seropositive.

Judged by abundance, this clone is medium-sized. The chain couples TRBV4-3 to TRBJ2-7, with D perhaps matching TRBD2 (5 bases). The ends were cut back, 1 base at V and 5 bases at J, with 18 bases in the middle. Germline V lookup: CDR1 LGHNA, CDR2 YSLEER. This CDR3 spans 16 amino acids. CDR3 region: CASSQAPSQVIDEQYF. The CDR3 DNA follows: TGCGCCAGCAGCCAAGCGCCTAGCCAAGTGATCGACGAGCAGTACTTC.

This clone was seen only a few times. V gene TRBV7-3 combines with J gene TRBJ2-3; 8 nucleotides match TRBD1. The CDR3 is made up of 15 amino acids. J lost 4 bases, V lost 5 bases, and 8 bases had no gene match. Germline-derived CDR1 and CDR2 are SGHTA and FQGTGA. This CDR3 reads CASSRNSGGADTQYF. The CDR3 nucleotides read TGTGCCAGCAGCCGAAATTCAGGGGGCGCAGATACGCAGTATTTT.

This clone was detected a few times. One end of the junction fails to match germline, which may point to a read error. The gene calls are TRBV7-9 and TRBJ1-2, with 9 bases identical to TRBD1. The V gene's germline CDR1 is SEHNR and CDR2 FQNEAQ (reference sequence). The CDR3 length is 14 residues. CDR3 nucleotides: TGTTCCAGCAGCTTGCAGGGACAGGGTTATGGCTACACCTTC. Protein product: CSSSLQGQGYGYTF.

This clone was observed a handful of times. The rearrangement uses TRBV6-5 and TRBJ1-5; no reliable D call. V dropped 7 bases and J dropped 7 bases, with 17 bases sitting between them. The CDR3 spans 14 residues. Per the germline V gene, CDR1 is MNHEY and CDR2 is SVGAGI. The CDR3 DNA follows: TGTGCCAGCAACCAAGGGAGTTTGCAACAGCCCCAGCATTTT. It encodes CASNQGSLQQPQHF.

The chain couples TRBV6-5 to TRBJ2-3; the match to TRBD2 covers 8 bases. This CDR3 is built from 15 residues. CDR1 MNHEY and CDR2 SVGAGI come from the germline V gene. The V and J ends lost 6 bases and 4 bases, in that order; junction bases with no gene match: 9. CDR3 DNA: TGTGCCAGCAGATCATTACGGCGGGAGGCAGATACGCAGTATTTT. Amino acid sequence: CASRSLRREADTQYF.

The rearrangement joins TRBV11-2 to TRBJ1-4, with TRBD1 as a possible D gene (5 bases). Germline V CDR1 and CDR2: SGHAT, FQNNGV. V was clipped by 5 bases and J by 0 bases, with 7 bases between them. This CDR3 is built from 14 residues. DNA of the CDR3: TGTGCCAGCAGCACGACAGCAACTAATGAAAAACTGTTTTTT. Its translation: CASSTTATNEKLFF.

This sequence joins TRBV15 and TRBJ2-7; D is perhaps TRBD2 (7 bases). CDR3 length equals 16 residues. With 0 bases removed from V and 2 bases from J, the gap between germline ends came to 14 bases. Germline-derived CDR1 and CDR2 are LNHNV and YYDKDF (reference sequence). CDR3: CATSRDRGGTTYEQYF. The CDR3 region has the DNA TGTGCCACCAGCAGAGACAGGGGAGGGACTACCTACGAGCAGTACTTC.

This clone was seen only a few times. The CDR3: CASSAKNTEAFF. The CDR3 DNA reads TGTGCCAGCAGCGCTAAGAACACTGAAGCTTTCTTT. This chain connects TRBV7-9 to TRBJ1-1; no definite D call. V lost 5 bases, J lost 1 base, and 5 bases lay in between. This CDR3 region has 12 residues. From germline, CDR1 is SEHNR and CDR2 FQNEAQ (reference sequence).

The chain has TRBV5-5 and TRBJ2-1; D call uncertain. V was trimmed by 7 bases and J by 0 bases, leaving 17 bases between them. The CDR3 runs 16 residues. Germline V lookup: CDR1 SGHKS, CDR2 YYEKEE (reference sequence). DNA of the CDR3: TGTGCCAGCTTGCCACAGCACATTCGCTCCTACAATGAGCAGTTCTTC. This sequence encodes CASLPQHIRSYNEQFF.

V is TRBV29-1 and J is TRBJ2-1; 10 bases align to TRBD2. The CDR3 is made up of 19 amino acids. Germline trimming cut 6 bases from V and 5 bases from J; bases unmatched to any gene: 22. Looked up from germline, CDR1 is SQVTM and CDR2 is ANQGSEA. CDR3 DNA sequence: TGCAGCGTGGGAGGGGTAGCGGGAGGCCTCAAATTTCTGGACAATGAGCAGTTCTTC. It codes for CSVGGVAGGLKFLDNEQFF.

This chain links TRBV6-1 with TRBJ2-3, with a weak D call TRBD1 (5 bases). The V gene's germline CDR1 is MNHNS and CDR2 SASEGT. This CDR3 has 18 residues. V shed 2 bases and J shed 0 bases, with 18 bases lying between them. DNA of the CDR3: TGTGCCAGCAGTGAAATTACCGTCCAGGGTTGGAGCACAGATACGCAGTATTTT. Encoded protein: CASSEITVQGWSTDTQYF.

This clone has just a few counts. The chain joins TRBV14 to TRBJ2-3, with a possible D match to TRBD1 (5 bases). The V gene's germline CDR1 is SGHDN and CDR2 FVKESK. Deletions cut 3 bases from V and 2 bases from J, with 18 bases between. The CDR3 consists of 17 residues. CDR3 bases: TGTGCCAGCAGCCACCCACAAGGGGCGGTTGTCACAGATACGCAGTATTTT. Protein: CASSHPQGAVVTDTQYF.

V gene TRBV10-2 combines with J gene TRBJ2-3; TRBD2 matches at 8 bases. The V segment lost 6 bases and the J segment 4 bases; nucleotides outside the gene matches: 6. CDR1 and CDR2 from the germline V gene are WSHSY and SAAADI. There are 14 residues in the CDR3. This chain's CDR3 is CASSEREWSDTQYF. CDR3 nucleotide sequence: TGCGCCAGCAGCGAGCGGGAGTGGTCAGATACGCAGTATTTT.

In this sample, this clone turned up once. In nucleotides, the CDR3 is TGTGCCAGCTCACCACCGGGGACAGGATCCTACGAGCAGTACTTC. Protein product: CASSPPGTGSYEQYF. V is TRBV18 and J is TRBJ2-7, with 8 nucleotides matching TRBD1. This CDR3 has 15 amino acids. Germline CDR1 and CDR2: KGHSH and LQKENI. The J segment lost 1 base and the V segment lost 0 bases, leaving 2 bases of the junction unmatched. The whole variable domain, remainder taken from reference TRBV18 and TRBJ2-7, is NAGVMQNPRHLVRRRGQEARLRCSPMKGHSHVYWYRQLPEEGLKFMVYLQKENIIDESGMPKERFSAEFPKEGPSILRIQQVVRGDSAAYFCASSPPGTGSYEQYFGPGTRLTVT.

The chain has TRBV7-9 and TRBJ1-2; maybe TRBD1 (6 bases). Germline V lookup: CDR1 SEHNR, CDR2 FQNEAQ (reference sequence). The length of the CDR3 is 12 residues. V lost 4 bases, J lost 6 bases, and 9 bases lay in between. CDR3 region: CASSWDTDGYTF. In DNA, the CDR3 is TGTGCCAGCAGCTGGGACACGGATGGCTACACCTTC.

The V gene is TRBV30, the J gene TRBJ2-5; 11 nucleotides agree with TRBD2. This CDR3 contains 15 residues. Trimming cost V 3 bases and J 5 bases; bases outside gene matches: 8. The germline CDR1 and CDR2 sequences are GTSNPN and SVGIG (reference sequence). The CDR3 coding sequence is TGTGCCTGGAGCCGACTAGCGGGATATCCTGAGACCCAGTACTTC. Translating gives CAWSRLAGYPETQYF.

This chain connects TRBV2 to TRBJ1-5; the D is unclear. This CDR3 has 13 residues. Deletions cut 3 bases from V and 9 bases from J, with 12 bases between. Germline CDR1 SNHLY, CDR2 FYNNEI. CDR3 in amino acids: CASSDNRWPPQHF. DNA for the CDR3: TGTGCCAGCAGTGACAATCGATGGCCGCCCCAGCATTTT.

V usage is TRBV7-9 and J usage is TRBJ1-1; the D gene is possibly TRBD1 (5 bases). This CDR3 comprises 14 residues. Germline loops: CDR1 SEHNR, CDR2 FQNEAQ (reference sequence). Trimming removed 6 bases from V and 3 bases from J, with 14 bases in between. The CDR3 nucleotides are TGTGCCAGCAGTGACGGGGGGGTGGACACTGAAGCTTTCTTT. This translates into CASSDGGVDTEAFF.

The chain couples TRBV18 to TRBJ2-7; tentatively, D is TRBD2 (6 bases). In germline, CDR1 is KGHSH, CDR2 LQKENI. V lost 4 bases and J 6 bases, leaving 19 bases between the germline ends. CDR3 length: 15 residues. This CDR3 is CASSLNTGVGSEQYF. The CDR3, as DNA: TGTGCCAGCTCACTGAATACGGGGGTGGGGAGCGAGCAGTACTTC. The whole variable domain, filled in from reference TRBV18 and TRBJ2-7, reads NAGVMQNPRHLVRRRGQEARLRCSPMKGHSHVYWYRQLPEEGLKFMVYLQKENIIDESGMPKERFSAEFPKEGPSILRIQQVVRGDSAAYFCASSLNTGVGSEQYFGPGTRLTVT.

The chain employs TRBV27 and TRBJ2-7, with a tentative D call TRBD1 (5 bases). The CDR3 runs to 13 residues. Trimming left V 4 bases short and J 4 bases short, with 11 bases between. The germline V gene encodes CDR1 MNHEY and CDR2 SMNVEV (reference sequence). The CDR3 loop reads CASSWGRAYEQYF. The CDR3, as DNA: TGTGCCAGCAGTTGGGGCAGGGCGTACGAGCAGTACTTC.

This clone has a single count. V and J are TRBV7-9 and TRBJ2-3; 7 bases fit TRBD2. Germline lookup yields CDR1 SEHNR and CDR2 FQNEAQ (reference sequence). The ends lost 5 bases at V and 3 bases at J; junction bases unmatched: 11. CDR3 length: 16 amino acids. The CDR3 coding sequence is TGTGCCAGCAGCGACCGGGAGGCCCAGTGGACAGATACGCAGTATTTT. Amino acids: CASSDREAQWTDTQYF.

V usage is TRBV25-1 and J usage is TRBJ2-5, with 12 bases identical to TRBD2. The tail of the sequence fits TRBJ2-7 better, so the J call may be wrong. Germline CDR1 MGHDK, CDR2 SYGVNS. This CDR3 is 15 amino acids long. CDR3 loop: CASTPGLAGLYEQYF. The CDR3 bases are TGTGCCAGCACGCCGGGACTAGCGGGTCTTTACGAGCAGTACTTC.

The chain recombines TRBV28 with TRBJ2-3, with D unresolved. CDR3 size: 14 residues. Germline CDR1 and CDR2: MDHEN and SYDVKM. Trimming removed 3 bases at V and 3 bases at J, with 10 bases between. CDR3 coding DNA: TGTGCCAGCAGTTTGAGTTTTCTGACAGATACGCAGTATTTT. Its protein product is CASSLSFLTDTQYF.